A single sample is the source of the 27 T cell receptor beta chains below, sequenced in a study of T cell responses to AZD1222 COVID-19 vaccine. Assay: immunoSEQ multiplex PCR; the TCRdb copy retains only in-frame clones and omits some. Of under 85,000 clones detected, roughly nine tenths appear once; the ten largest clones hold about 22%. This sample comprised peripheral blood, obtained on day 0 of AZD1222 vaccination. These receptors all stem from an adult in good health.

V is TRBV7-8 and J is TRBJ1-5; D not resolved. The V end lost 1 base, the J end lost 0 bases, and 7 bases lay between the germline ends. The germline V gene has CDR1 SGHVS and CDR2 FQNEAQ. The CDR3 has 15 amino acids. CDR3 nucleotides: TGTGCCAGCAGCTTAGACAGCCATAGCAATCAGCCCCAGCATTTT. As protein: CASSLDSHSNQPQHF.

The chain recombines TRBV18 with TRBJ1-6; no clear D. The V and J ends lost 2 bases and 1 base respectively, with 15 bases between them. The CDR3 runs 18 residues. In germline, CDR1 is KGHSH, CDR2 LQKENI. Here the CDR3 DNA reads TGTGCCAGCTCACCATTTTCAGGTTCTCGGTCCTATAATTCACCCCTCCACTTT. The encoded protein is CASSPFSGSRSYNSPLHF.

This clone has more than one count but fewer than ten. CDR3: CASSYTRGPGANVLTF. The CDR3, as DNA: TGTGCCAGCAGTTACACCAGGGGGCCTGGGGCCAACGTCCTGACTTTC. The chain recombines TRBV6-6 with TRBJ2-6; 8 positions match TRBD1. Trimming cost V 2 bases and J 2 bases; bases outside gene matches: 2. CDR3 length: 16 amino acids. The V gene's germline CDR1 is MNHNY and CDR2 SVGAGI (reference sequence).

The chain employs TRBV3-1 (or the pseudogene TRBV3-2) and TRBJ2-7; TRBD2 is a possible D gene (6 bases). V was shortened by 1 base and J by 6 bases, with 13 bases between the two germline ends. The CDR3 consists of 14 residues. Per germline, CDR1 LGHDT and CDR2 YNNKEL (reference sequence). The CDR3, as DNA: TGTGCCAGCAGCCAAGGACTAGTAGGTTCCGAGCAGTACTTC. It encodes CASSQGLVGSEQYF.

V gene TRBV5-1 combines with J gene TRBJ2-3; D gene unclear. V lost 4 bases to trimming and J lost 3 bases, with 6 bases between them. Germline V gene sequence: CDR1 SGHRS, CDR2 YFSETQ. The CDR3 sequence is 12 residues long. As DNA, the CDR3 is TGCGCCAGCAGCCCGGAGACAGATACGCAGTATTTT. Translating it yields CASSPETDTQYF.

The chain links TRBV7-9 to TRBJ2-5; D not resolved. In germline, CDR1 is SEHNR, CDR2 FQNEAQ (reference sequence). Trimming shortened V by 1 base and J by 5 bases, and 8 bases separated the two germline ends. The CDR3 is made up of 13 amino acids. CDR3 bases: TGTGCCAGCAGCTTAGAATCCCTGGAGACCCAGTACTTC. Its protein product is CASSLESLETQYF.

The genes are TRBV5-4 and TRBJ2-1, with no clear D. The CDR3 runs 13 residues. With 4 bases removed from V and 6 bases from J, the gap between germline ends came to 11 bases. Germline V gene sequence: CDR1 SGHNT, CDR2 YYREEE (reference sequence). Written as DNA, the CDR3 is TGTGCCAGCAGCCAAGTTCCAGTCAATGAGCAGTTCTTC. This codes for CASSQVPVNEQFF.

In this sample, this clone turned up once. V usage is TRBV5-1 and J usage is TRBJ1-5; tentatively, D is TRBD1 (5 bases). Per the germline V gene, CDR1 is SGHRS and CDR2 is YFSETQ. The CDR3 loop spans 14 amino acids. Trimming shortened V by 5 bases and J by 5 bases, and 14 bases separated the two germline ends. Written as DNA, the CDR3 is TGCGCCAGCAGTTACGACGGGGCTGATCAGCCCCAGCATTTT. Translated: CASSYDGADQPQHF.

This clone was recorded only once. The chain carries TRBV14 and TRBJ2-1, with D uncertain. The CDR3 spans 13 residues. Trimming cost V 1 base and J 1 base, with 2 bases left between them. Per the germline V gene, CDR1 is SGHDN and CDR2 is FVKESK. CDR3 sequence: CASSQASYNEQFF. Written as DNA, the CDR3 is TGTGCCAGCAGCCAAGCTTCCTACAATGAGCAGTTCTTC.

The rearrangement links TRBV9 to TRBJ1-1; no clear D gene. The V and J ends lost 4 bases and 6 bases respectively, with 16 bases between them. This CDR3 has 14 residues. CDR1 SGDLS and CDR2 YYNGEE come from the germline V gene. The CDR3 loop reads CASSPLTGGSEAFF. DNA for the CDR3: TGTGCCAGCAGCCCCTTAACGGGCGGATCTGAAGCTTTCTTT.

The CDR3 loop reads CASSLVWTPNEQFF. In DNA form, the CDR3 reads TGTGCCAGCAGCTTAGTGTGGACGCCCAATGAGCAGTTCTTC. The V and J genes are TRBV11-1 and TRBJ2-1; no clear D. V was cut by 1 base and J by 6 bases, with 10 bases left in between. The CDR3 is 14 amino acids. CDR1 and CDR2 (germline): SGHAT, FQDESV (reference sequence).

This rearrangement joins TRBV28 to TRBJ2-5; D gene unclear. V lost 4 bases, J lost 5 bases, and 11 bases lay in between. This CDR3 is 13 amino acids long. From germline, CDR1 is MDHEN and CDR2 SYDVKM. CDR3 protein: CASSYPRLETQYF. The CDR3 nucleotides are TGTGCCAGCAGTTACCCACGTTTGGAGACCCAGTACTTC.

The V gene is TRBV5-1, the J gene TRBJ2-3; 9 bases are a match to TRBD1. CDR1 and CDR2 from the germline V gene are SGHRS and YFSETQ. This CDR3 contains 15 residues. J gave up 4 bases and V 0 bases, and 3 bases lay outside the gene matches. CDR3 region: CASSLEGQGSDTQYF. Here the CDR3 DNA reads TGCGCCAGCAGCTTGGAGGGACAGGGCTCAGATACGCAGTATTTT. Together with reference TRBV5-1 and TRBJ2-3, the CDR3 gives the full variable domain: KAGVTQTPRYLIKTRGQQVTLSCSPISGHRSVSWYQQTPGQGLQFLFEYFSETQRNKGNFPGRFSGRQFSNSRSEMNVSTLELGDSALYLCASSLEGQGSDTQYFGPGTRLTVL.

The chain employs TRBV6-6 and TRBJ1-2, with D possibly TRBD1 on 5 matching bases. Germline V gene sequence: CDR1 MNHNY, CDR2 SVGAGI (reference sequence). V dropped 5 bases and J dropped 2 bases, with 18 bases sitting between them. The CDR3 has 16 residues. CDR3 region: CASSPSRGGGNYGYTF. CDR3 DNA: TGTGCCAGCAGTCCTTCTCGCGGGGGGGGGAACTATGGCTACACCTTC.

The V gene is TRBV6-6, the J gene TRBJ1-1; 10 bases map to TRBD1. Germline values: CDR1 MNHNY, CDR2 SVGAGI (reference sequence). Trimming removed 6 bases from V and 5 bases from J; junction bases left unmatched: 6. CDR3 length equals 14 residues. This CDR3 is CASRETGGYTEAFF. CDR3 nucleotide sequence: TGTGCCAGCAGGGAGACAGGGGGCTATACTGAAGCTTTCTTT.

The chain is built from TRBV7-2 and TRBJ2-2, with 8 bases fitting TRBD2. There are 17 residues in the CDR3. From germline, CDR1 is SGHTA and CDR2 FQGNSA. After removal of 3 bases from V and 4 bases from J, the junction contained 10 bases not matched to a gene. The CDR3 reads CASSLGAGTSGTGELFF. In DNA, the CDR3 is TGTGCCAGCAGCTTGGGAGCCGGGACTAGTGGCACCGGGGAGCTGTTTTTT.

The J gene is TRBJ2-7, the V gene TRBV19; D is perhaps TRBD1 (6 bases). There are 15 residues in the CDR3. Trimming removed 3 bases from V and 1 base from J, with 13 bases in between. Germline CDR1 reads LNHDA; CDR2 reads SQIVND (reference sequence). The CDR3 loop reads CASSISGHLSYEQYF. CDR3 bases: TGTGCCAGTAGTATTTCGGGACACCTTTCCTACGAGCAGTACTTC.

The J gene is TRBJ2-3, the V gene TRBV19; no clear D. V lost 5 bases and J lost 5, with 17 bases in between. This CDR3 spans 15 amino acids. The germline V gene encodes CDR1 LNHDA and CDR2 SQIVND (reference sequence). CDR3: CASSLKDRSGDTQYF. Written as DNA, the CDR3 is TGTGCCAGTAGTCTAAAGGACCGATCGGGAGATACGCAGTATTTT.

J is TRBJ2-6 and V is TRBV15; D uncertain. Germline values: CDR1 LNHNV, CDR2 YYDKDF (reference sequence). V lost 0 bases and J 0 bases, leaving 6 bases between the germline ends. The CDR3 contains 16 residues. The CDR3 region has the DNA TGTGCCACCAGCAGAGATCGGAACTCTGGGGCCAACGTCCTGACTTTC. Translation: CATSRDRNSGANVLTF. Drawing the rest from reference TRBV15 and TRBJ2-6, the complete variable domain is DAMVIQNPRYQVTQFGKPVTLSCSQTLNHNVMYWYQQKSSQAPKLLFHYYDKDFNNEADTPDNFQSRRPNTSFCFLDIRSPGLGDTAMYLCATSRDRNSGANVLTFGAGSRLTVL.

This clone was observed a few times. The chain has TRBV7-9 and TRBJ2-7; D remains ambiguous. This CDR3 spans 12 amino acids. V was cut by 6 bases and J by 4 bases, with 10 bases left in between. Germline V lookup: CDR1 SEHNR, CDR2 FQNEAQ (reference sequence). The CDR3 reads CASRDNGYEQYF. DNA of the CDR3: TGTGCCAGCAGAGATAACGGTTACGAGCAGTACTTC.

The rearrangement uses TRBV7-8 and TRBJ2-1; D is possibly TRBD2 (5 bases). Trimming took off 5 bases at V and 15 bases at J, with 17 bases between the two ends. The germline gives CDR1 SGHVS, CDR2 FQNEAQ. The CDR3 is made up of 12 amino acids. The CDR3 protein is CASSPSGIRGFF. The CDR3 DNA is TGTGCCAGCAGCCCCTCCGGGATCAGAGGGTTCTTC.

V gene TRBV7-8 combines with J gene TRBJ1-2; tentative D call: TRBD1 (5 bases). Germline V gene data show CDR1 as SGHVS and CDR2 as FQNEAQ. V was clipped by 5 bases and J by 0 bases, with 19 bases between them. The CDR3 contains 17 residues. CDR3 amino acids: CASSPLRDVGPNYGYTF. For the CDR3, the DNA is TGTGCCAGCAGCCCCCTCCGGGACGTGGGCCCTAACTATGGCTACACCTTC.

V gene TRBV5-6 combines with J gene TRBJ1-4; a possible D gene is TRBD1 (6 bases). Trimming shortened V by 4 bases and J by 6 bases, and 13 bases separated the two germline ends. CDR1 is SGHDT and CDR2 is YYEEEE in the germline V gene. CDR3 length equals 14 residues. The CDR3 coding sequence is TGTGCCAGCAGCCCGGAGGGGGAGGATGAAAAACTGTTTTTT. Its protein is CASSPEGEDEKLFF.

The CDR3 region is CASSLSTSNTEAFF. The CDR3 DNA reads as TGCGCCAGCAGCCTAAGTACGTCGAACACTGAAGCTTTCTTT. J is TRBJ1-1 and V is TRBV5-1; D gene ambiguous. The germline CDR1 and CDR2 sequences are SGHRS and YFSETQ. V lost 4 bases and J 1 base, leaving 11 bases between the germline ends. The CDR3 length is 14 residues.

V and J are TRBV5-8 and TRBJ2-7; D not resolved. The germline V gene encodes CDR1 SGHTS and CDR2 YDEGEE. V was clipped by 2 bases and J by 6 bases, with 3 bases between them. The CDR3 extends over 10 amino acids. Here the CDR3 DNA reads TGTGCCAGCAGCTTAGTCGAGCAGTACTTC. Translated, it gives CASSLVEQYF.

This chain uses TRBV19 with TRBJ1-1; D is unresolved. V gave up 1 base and J gave up 7 bases, with 13 bases separating them. Germline V gene lookup returns CDR1 LNHDA and CDR2 SQIVND (reference sequence). This CDR3 is built from 14 residues. The chain's CDR3 is CASSIADLKVEAFF. The CDR3 region has the DNA TGTGCCAGTAGTATAGCGGATTTGAAAGTTGAAGCTTTCTTT.

The chain couples TRBV9 to TRBJ2-5; D might be TRBD1 or TRBD2, each matching 5 bases. The germline V gene encodes CDR1 SGDLS and CDR2 YYNGEE. Trimming pared 0 bases from V and 3 bases from J, leaving 6 bases between. The CDR3 loop spans 13 amino acids. This CDR3 is CASSVGGKETQYF. Written as DNA, the CDR3 is TGTGCCAGCAGCGTAGGGGGGAAAGAGACCCAGTACTTC.